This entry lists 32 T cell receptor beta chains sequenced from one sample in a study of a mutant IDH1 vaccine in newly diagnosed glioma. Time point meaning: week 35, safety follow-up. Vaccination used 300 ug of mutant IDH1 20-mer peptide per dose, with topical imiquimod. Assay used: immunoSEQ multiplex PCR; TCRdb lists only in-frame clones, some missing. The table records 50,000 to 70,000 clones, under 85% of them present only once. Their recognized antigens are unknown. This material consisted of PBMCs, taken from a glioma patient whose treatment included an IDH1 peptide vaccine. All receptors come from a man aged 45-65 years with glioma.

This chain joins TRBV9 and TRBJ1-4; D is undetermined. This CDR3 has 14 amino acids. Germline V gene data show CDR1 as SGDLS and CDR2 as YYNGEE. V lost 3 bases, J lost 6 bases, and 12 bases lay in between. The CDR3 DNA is TGTGCCAGCAGCGCGAGTCCCATTGATGAAAAACTGTTTTTT. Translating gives CASSASPIDEKLFF.

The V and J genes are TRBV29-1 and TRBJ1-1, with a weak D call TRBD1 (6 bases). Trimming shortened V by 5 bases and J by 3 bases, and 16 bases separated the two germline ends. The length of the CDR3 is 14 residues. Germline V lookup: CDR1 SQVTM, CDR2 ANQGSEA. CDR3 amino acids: CSVNRGAWDTEAFF. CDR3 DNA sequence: TGCAGCGTTAATAGGGGGGCTTGGGACACTGAAGCTTTCTTT.

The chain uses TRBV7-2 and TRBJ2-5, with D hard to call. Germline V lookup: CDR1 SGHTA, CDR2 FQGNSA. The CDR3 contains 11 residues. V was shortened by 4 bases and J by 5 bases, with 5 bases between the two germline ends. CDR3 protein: CASSSHETQYF. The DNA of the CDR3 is TGTGCCAGCAGCTCTCATGAGACCCAGTACTTC.

CDR3 DNA: TGTGCCAGCAGCCGCGACAGGGGGAGTAATGAAAAACTGTTTTTT. Translating gives CASSRDRGSNEKLFF. V gene TRBV7-9 combines with J gene TRBJ1-4; 9 positions agree with TRBD1. The V gene end was trimmed by 5 bases and the J gene end by 4 bases; junction bases not matched to a gene: 5. Germline assignment: CDR1 SEHNR and CDR2 FQNEAQ (reference sequence). The CDR3 consists of 15 residues.

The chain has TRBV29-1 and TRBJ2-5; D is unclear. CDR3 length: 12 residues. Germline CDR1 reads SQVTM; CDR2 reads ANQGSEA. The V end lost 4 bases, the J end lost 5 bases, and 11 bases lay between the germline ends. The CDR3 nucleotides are TGCAGCGTTGTGGCCGATTGGGAGACCCAGTACTTC. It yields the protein CSVVADWETQYF.

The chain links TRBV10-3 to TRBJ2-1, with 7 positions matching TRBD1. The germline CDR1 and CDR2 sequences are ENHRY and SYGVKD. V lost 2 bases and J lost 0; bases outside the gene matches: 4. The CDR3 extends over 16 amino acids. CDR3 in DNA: TGTGCCATCAGTGAGGGGGGACAGTTCTCCTACAATGAGCAGTTCTTC. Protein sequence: CAISEGGQFSYNEQFF.

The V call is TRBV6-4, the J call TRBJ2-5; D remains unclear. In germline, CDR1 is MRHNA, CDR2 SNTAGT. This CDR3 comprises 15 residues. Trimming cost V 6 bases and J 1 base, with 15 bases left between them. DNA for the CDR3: TGTGCCAGCAGCGTCTCCCCGGGTTCCCAAGAGACCCAGTACTTC. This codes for CASSVSPGSQETQYF.

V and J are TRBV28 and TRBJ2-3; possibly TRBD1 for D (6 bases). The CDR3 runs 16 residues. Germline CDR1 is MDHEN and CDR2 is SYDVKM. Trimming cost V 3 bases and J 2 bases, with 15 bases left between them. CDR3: CASSLASPGATDTQYF. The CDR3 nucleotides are TGTGCCAGCAGTTTGGCCTCCCCAGGGGCCACAGATACGCAGTATTTT.

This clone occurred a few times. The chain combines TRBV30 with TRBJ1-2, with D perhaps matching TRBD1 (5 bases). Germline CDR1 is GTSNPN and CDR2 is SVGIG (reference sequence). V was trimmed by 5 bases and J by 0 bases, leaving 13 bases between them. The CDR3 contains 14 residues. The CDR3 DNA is TGTGCCTGGGGCCGGGACCGAGCTAACTATGGCTACACCTTC. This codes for CAWGRDRANYGYTF. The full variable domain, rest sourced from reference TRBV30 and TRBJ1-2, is SQTIHQWPATLVQPVGSPLSLECTVEGTSNPNLYWYRQAAGRGLQLLFYSVGIGQISSEVPQNLSASRPQDRQFILSSKKLLLSDSGFYLCAWGRDRANYGYTFGSGTRLTVV.

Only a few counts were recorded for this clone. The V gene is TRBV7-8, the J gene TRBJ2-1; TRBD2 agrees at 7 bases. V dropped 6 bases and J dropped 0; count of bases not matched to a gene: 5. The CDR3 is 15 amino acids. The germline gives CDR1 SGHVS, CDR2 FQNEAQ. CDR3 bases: TGTGCCAGCAGTCAAAGCGGGGCCTCCTACAATGAGCAGTTCTTC. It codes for CASSQSGASYNEQFF.

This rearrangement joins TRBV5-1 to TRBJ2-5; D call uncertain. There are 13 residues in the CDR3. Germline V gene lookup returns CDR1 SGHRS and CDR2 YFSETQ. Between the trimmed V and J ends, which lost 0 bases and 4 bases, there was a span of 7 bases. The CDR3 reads CASSLAKVETQYF. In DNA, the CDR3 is TGCGCCAGCAGCTTGGCCAAGGTAGAGACCCAGTACTTC. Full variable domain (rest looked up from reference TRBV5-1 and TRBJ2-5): KAGVTQTPRYLIKTRGQQVTLSCSPISGHRSVSWYQQTPGQGLQFLFEYFSETQRNKGNFPGRFSGRQFSNSRSEMNVSTLELGDSALYLCASSLAKVETQYFGPGTRLLVL.

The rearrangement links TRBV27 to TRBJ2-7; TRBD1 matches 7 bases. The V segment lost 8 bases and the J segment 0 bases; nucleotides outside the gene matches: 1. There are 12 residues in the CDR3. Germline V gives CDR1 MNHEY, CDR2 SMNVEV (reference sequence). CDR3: CASGQDSYEQYF. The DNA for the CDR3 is TGTGCCAGCGGACAGGACTCCTACGAGCAGTACTTC.

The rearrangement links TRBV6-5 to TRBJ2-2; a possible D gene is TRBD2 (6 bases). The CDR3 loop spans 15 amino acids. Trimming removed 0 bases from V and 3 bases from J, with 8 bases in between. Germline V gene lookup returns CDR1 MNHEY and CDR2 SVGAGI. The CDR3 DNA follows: TGTGCCAGCAGTTACTCGGGAGGCGACACCGGGGAGCTGTTTTTT. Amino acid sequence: CASSYSGGDTGELFF.

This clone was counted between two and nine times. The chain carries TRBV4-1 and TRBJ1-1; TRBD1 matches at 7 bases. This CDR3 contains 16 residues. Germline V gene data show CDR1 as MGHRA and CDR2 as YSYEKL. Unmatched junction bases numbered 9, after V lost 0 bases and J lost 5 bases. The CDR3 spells CASSQDGSGGFTEAFF. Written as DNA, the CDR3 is TGCGCCAGCAGCCAAGATGGGTCAGGGGGATTTACTGAAGCTTTCTTT.

The CDR3 coding sequence is TGTGCCTGGAGTGTAGGAGGGGCAACCTATGGCTACACCTTC. It is translated as CAWSVGGATYGYTF. This sequence joins TRBV30 and TRBJ1-2; tentative D call: TRBD1 (5 bases). V lost 0 bases and J lost 4, with 12 bases in between. CDR1 is GTSNPN, CDR2 SVGIG, per germline (reference sequence). The CDR3 covers 14 residues.

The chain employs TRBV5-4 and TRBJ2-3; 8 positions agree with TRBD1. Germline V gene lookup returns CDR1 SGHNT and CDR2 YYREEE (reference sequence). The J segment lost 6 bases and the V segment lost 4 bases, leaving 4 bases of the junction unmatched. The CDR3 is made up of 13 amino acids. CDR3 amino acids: CASSPRTGDTQYF. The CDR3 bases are TGTGCCAGCAGCCCCCGGACAGGGGATACGCAGTATTTT. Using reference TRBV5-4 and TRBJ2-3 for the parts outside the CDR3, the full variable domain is ETGVTQSPTHLIKTRGQQVTLRCSSQSGHNTVSWYQQALGQGPQFIFQYYREEENGRGNFPPRFSGLQFPNYSSELNVNALELDDSALYLCASSPRTGDTQYFGPGTRLTVL.

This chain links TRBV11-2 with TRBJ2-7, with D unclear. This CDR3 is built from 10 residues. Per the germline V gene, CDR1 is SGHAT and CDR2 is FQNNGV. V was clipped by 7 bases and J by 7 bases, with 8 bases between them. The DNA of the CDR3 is TGTGCCAGCACAGATGGGGAGCAGTACTTC. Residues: CASTDGEQYF.

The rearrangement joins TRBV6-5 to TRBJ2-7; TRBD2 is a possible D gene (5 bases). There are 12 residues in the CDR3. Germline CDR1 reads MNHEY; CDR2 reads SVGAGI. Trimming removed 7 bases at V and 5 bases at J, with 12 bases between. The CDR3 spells CASKRDGDEQYF. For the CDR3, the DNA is TGTGCCAGCAAACGGGATGGGGACGAGCAGTACTTC.

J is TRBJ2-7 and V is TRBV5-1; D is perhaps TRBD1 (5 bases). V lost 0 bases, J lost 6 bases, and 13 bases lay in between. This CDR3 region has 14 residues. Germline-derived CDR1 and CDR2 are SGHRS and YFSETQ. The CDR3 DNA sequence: TGCGCCAGCAGCTTGGAACAGGATCCCCGCGAGCAGTACTTC. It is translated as CASSLEQDPREQYF.

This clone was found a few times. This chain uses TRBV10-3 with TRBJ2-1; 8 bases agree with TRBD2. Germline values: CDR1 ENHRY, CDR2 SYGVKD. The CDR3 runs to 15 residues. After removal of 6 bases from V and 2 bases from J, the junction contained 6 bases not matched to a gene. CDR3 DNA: TGTGCCATCAGGGCCATAGCGGGACCCTACAATGAGCAGTTCTTC. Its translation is CAIRAIAGPYNEQFF.

The CDR3 sequence: CASSSDSYNSPLHF. CDR3 nucleotides: TGTGCCAGCTCATCAGACTCCTATAATTCACCCCTCCACTTT. The chain carries TRBV18 and TRBJ1-6, with D unclear. The CDR3 is made up of 14 amino acids. Looked up from germline, CDR1 is KGHSH and CDR2 is LQKENI. V lost 5 bases, J lost 0 bases, and 5 bases lay in between.

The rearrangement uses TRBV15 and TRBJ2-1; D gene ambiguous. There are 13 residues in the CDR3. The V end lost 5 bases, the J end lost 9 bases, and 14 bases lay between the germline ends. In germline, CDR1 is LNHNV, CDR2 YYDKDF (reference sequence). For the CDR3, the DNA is TGTGCCACCAGCCTCAACAGCCTTGGTGAGCAGTTCTTC. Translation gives CATSLNSLGEQFF.

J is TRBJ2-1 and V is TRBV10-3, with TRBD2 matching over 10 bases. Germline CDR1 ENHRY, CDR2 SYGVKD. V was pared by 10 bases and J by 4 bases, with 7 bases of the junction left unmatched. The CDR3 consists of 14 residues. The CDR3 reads CATLPSGGYNEQFF. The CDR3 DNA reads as TGTGCCACCCTTCCTAGCGGGGGTTACAATGAGCAGTTCTTC.

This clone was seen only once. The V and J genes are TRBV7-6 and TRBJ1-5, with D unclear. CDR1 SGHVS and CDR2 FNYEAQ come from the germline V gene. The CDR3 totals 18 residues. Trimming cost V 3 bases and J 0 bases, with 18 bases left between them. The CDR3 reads CASSLWPREAYSNQPQHF. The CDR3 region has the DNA TGTGCCAGCAGCTTGTGGCCCCGGGAAGCGTATAGCAATCAGCCCCAGCATTTT.

This CDR3 reads CASSLDSGTYEQYF. The CDR3 coding sequence is TGTGCCAGCAGTCTTGACAGCGGAACCTACGAGCAGTACTTC. V and J are TRBV27 and TRBJ2-7; D possibly matches TRBD1 or TRBD2 (5 bases each). The CDR3 length is 14 residues. Germline CDR1 reads MNHEY; CDR2 reads SMNVEV (reference sequence). Trimming removed 5 bases from V and 2 bases from J, with 13 bases in between.

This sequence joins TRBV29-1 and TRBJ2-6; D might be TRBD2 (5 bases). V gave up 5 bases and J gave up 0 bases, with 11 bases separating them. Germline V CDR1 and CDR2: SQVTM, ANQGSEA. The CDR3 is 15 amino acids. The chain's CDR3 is CSVQRIPSGANVLTF. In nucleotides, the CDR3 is TGCAGCGTTCAGCGGATACCCTCTGGGGCCAACGTCCTGACTTTC.

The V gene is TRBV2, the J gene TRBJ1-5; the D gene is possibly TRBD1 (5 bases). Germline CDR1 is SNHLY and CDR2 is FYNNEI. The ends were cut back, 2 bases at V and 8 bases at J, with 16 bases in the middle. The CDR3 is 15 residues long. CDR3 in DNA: TGTGCCAGCAGTGAAAATTCAGGGAGGGTCAAGCCCCAGCATTTT. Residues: CASSENSGRVKPQHF.

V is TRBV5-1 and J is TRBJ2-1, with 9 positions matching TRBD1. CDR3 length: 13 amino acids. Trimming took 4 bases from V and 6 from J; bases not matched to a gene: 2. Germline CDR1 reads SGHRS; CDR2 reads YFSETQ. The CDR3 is CASSADRGNEQFF. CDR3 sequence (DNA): TGCGCCAGCAGCGCGGACAGGGGCAATGAGCAGTTCTTC.

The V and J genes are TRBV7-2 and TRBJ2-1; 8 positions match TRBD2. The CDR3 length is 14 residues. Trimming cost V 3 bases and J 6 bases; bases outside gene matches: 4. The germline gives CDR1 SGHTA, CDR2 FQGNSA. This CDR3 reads CASSFAGGTNEQFF. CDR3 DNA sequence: TGTGCCAGCAGCTTTGCGGGGGGAACCAATGAGCAGTTCTTC.

CDR3: CASSEGRGNQPQHF. CDR3 DNA: TGTGCCAGCAGTGAGGGGAGAGGGAATCAGCCCCAGCATTTT. The chain recombines TRBV2 with TRBJ1-5, with D hard to call. The CDR3 is made up of 14 amino acids. The V end was cut by 3 bases, the J end by 4 bases, with 10 bases between. Germline CDR1 is SNHLY and CDR2 is FYNNEI.

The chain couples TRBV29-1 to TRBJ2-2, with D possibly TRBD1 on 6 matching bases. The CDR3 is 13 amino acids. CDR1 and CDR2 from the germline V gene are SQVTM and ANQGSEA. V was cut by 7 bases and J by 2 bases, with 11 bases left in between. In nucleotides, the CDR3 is TGCAGCGCCGGGACATCAAACACCGGGGAGCTGTTTTTT. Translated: CSAGTSNTGELFF.

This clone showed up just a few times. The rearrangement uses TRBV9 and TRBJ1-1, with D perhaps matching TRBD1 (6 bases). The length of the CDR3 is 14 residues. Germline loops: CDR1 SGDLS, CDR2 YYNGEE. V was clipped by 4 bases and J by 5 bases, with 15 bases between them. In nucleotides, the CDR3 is TGTGCCAGCAGCTCTACACCGGGGGCAACTGAAGCTTTCTTT. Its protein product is CASSSTPGATEAFF.